This T cell receptor (beta chain) was obtained from a study of a mutant IDH1 vaccine in newly diagnosed glioma. About the study: Patients under treatment included about 60% males and approximately 38% females and had a mean age of about 37 years.

Worth noting for this clone: Its antigen is as yet unknown.

Sample time point: week 47, end of study. The study gave 300 ug of mutant IDH1 20-mer peptide per vaccine dose, with topical imiquimod. The germline V gene has CDR1 MGHDK and CDR2 SYGVNS. V was pared by 1 base and J by 4 bases, with 7 bases between. This CDR3 contains 13 residues. Some clones are missing from TCRdb's copy, which holds only in-frame ones; the method was immunoSEQ multiplex PCR. The sample lists tens of thousands of clones, approximately 79% occurring once. The sequences come from PBMCs, collected from a glioma patient whose treatment included an IDH1 peptide vaccine. The clonotype originates from a man aged 18-30 years with glioma. Some clones in this sample may be carry-over from other donors' samples. J is TRBJ1-1 and V is TRBV25-1; D is ambiguous. CDR3 DNA: TGTGCCAGCAGTGAATTCTGGGGCACTGAAGCTTTCTTT. Encoded protein: CASSEFWGTEAFF. The full variable domain, completed using reference TRBV25-1 and TRBJ1-1, is EADIYQTPRYLVIGTGKKITLECSQTMGHDKMYWYQQDPGMELHLIHYSYGVNSTEKGDLSSESTVSRIRTEHFPLTLESARPSHTSQYLCASSEFWGTEAFFGQGTRLTVV.